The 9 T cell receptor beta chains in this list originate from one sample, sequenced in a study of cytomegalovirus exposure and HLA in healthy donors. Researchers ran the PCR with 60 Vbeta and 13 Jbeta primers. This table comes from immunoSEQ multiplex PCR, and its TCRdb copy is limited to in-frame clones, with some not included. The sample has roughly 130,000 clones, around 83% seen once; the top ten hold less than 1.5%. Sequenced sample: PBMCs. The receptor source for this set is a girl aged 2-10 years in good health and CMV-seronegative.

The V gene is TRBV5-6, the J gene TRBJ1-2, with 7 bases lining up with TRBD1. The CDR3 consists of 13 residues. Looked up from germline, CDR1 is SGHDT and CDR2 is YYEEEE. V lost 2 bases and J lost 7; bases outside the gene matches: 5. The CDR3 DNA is TGTGCCAGCAGCTTAGGGACAGAGGCTGGCTACACCTTC. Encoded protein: CASSLGTEAGYTF.

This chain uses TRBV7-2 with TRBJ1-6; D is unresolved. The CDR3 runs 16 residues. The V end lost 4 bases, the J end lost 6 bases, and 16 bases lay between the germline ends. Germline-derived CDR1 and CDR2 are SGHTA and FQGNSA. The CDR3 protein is CASSSNSGSLNSPLHF. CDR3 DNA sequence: TGTGCCAGCAGCTCCAATTCCGGGTCTCTTAATTCACCCCTCCACTTT.

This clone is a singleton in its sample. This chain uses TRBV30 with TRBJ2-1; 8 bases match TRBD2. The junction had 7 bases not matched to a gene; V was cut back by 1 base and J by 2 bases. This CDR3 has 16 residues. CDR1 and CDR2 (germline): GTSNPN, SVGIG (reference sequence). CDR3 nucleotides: TGTGCCTGGAGTGCGCCTAGCGGGCCCACCTACAATGAGCAGTTCTTC. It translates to CAWSAPSGPTYNEQFF.

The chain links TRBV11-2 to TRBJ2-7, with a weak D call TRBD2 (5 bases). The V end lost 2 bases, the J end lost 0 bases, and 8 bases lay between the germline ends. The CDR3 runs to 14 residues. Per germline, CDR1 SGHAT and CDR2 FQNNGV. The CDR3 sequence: CASSLPSGSYEQYF. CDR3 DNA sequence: TGTGCCAGCAGCTTACCCAGCGGCTCCTACGAGCAGTACTTC. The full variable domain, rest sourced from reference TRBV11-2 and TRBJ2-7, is EAGVAQSPRYKIIEKRQSVAFWCNPISGHATLYWYQQILGQGPKLLIQFQNNGVVDDSQLPKDRFSAERLKGVDSTLKIQPAKLEDSAVYLCASSLPSGSYEQYFGPGTRLTVT.

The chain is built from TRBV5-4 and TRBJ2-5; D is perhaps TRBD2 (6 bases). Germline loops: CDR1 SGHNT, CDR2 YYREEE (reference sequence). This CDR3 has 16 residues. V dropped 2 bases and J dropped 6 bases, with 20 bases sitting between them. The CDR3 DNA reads TGTGCCAGCAGCTTCGACGTAGTGGGGGGTAAACAGACCCAGTACTTC. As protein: CASSFDVVGGKQTQYF. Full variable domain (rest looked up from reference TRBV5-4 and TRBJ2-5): ETGVTQSPTHLIKTRGQQVTLRCSSQSGHNTVSWYQQALGQGPQFIFQYYREEENGRGNFPPRFSGLQFPNYSSELNVNALELDDSALYLCASSFDVVGGKQTQYFGPGTRLLVL.

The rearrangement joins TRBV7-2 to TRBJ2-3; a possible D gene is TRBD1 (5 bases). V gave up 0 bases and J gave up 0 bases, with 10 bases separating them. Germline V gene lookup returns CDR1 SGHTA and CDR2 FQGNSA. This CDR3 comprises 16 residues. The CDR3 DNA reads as TGTGCCAGCAGCTTAGCTCGGGCAGGGAGCACAGATACGCAGTATTTT. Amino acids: CASSLARAGSTDTQYF. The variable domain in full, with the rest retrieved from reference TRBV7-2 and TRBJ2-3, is GAGVSQSPSNKVTEKGKDVELRCDPISGHTALYWYRQSLGQGLEFLIYFQGNSAPDKSGLPSDRFSAERTGGSVSTLTIQRTQQEDSAVYLCASSLARAGSTDTQYFGPGTRLTVL.

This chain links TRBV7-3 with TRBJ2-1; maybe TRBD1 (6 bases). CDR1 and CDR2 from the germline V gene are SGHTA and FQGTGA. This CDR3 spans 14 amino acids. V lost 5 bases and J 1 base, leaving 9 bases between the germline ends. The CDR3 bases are TGTGCCAGCAGCCATGGACAGTCCTACAATGAGCAGTTCTTC. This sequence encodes CASSHGQSYNEQFF.

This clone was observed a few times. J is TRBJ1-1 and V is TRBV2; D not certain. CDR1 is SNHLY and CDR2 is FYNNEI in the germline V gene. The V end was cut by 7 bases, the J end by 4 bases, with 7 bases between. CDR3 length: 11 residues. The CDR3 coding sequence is TGTGCCAGCACACGGGGCACTGAAGCTTTCTTT. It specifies CASTRGTEAFF.

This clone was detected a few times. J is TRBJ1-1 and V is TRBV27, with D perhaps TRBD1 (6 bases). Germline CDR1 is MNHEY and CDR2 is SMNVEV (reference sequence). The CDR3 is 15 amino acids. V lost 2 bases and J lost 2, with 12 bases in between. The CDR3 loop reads CASSLIPGTNTEAFF. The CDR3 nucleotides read TGTGCCAGCAGTTTAATTCCCGGGACAAACACTGAAGCTTTCTTT.